A selection of T cell receptor beta chains follows, all from one sample in a study of vaccination effects on CD4 cells after COVID-19. The protocol was immunoSEQ multiplex PCR, while the TCRdb copy is restricted to in-frame clones and leaves out a portion. Among tens of thousands of clones listed, 65% to 85% were seen once. These receptors have no identified antigens. The starting material was CD4+ T cells from PBMCs cultured with HCoV-NL63 spike peptides, obtained before COVID-19 vaccination. Receptors were obtained from a human donor who received a COVID-19 vaccine. Both conserved end residues are part of each CDR3. Expanded clones get a size class; other rows say once, few or many, or leave the size out.

j_call clone_size v_call cdr3_aa
TRBJ1-2 - TRBV6-5 CASSPGVGYTF
TRBJ2-3 - TRBV27 CASSSRASRDTQYF
TRBJ2-7 few TRBV5-4 CASSLGQYEQYF
TRBJ2-7 - TRBV19 CASSPTGTPEGTYF
TRBJ1-1 - TRBV3-1/TRBV3-2 CASSQGYGGNTEAFF
TRBJ2-2 - TRBV14 CASSLPRLRGGTGELFF
TRBJ1-1 - TRBV6-5 CASSYLGWLKPEAFF
TRBJ1-1 - TRBV19 CASTPTGTRSNTEAFF
TRBJ1-6 few TRBV6-5 CASKTGVNSPLHF
TRBJ2-3 few TRBV9 CASSLTGTSTDTQYF
TRBJ2-3 once TRBV5-1 CASSRQVGGAGDTQYF
TRBJ2-5 - TRBV5-1 CASSSLPGGQETQYF
TRBJ1-6 large TRBV11-3 CASSVRDRGFPAPLHF
TRBJ1-5 - TRBV28 CASIVTGGGQPQHF